The T cell receptor beta chain under discussion was sequenced for a study of T cell responses to AZD1222 COVID-19 vaccine. Study background: Some second doses came at about 4 weeks and others at about 12 weeks; these were pooled.

Trimming shortened V by 0 bases and J by 4 bases, and 6 bases separated the two germline ends. Germline assignment: CDR1 KGHDR and CDR2 SFDVKD. This CDR3 has 14 amino acids. The repertoire was sequenced with immunoSEQ multiplex PCR; TCRdb's copy has only in-frame clones and lacks some. The repertoire holds some 89,000 clones, roughly 90% seen once, with less than 3.5% in the top ten. This sample comprised peripheral blood, obtained on day 0 of AZD1222 vaccination. The origin of this receptor is an adult in good health. The rearrangement joins TRBV24-1 to TRBJ2-1; D possibly corresponds to TRBD1 (5 bases). CDR3 coding DNA: TGTGCCACCAGTGATTTGGGGGCTTACAATGAGCAGTTCTTC. Protein: CATSDLGAYNEQFF.